A single sample gave rise to the 29 T cell receptor beta chains below, sequenced in a study of cytomegalovirus exposure and HLA in healthy donors. PCR involved 60 Vbeta and 13 Jbeta primers. Some clones are missing from TCRdb's copy, which holds only in-frame ones; the method was immunoSEQ multiplex PCR. The repertoire has 140,000 or so clones, approximately 72% of them found once; the top ten carry approximately 6.5%. Sequencing was carried out using PBMCs. All receptors derive from a woman aged 55-69 years in good health and CMV-seronegative.

The chain joins TRBV5-1 to TRBJ2-3; D may be TRBD1 (6 bases). Germline CDR1 reads SGHRS; CDR2 reads YFSETQ. The ends were cut back, 4 bases at V and 3 bases at J, with 12 bases in the middle. This CDR3 is built from 14 residues. The CDR3 coding sequence is TGCGCCAGCAGCCGGGAAGGGGGTACAGATACGCAGTATTTT. Translating gives CASSREGGTDTQYF.

The CDR3 loop is CASSVGASPHNEQFF. For the CDR3, the DNA is TGTGCCAGCAGCGTAGGGGCCTCTCCCCACAATGAGCAGTTCTTC. The gene calls are TRBV9 and TRBJ2-1; D is unclear. The CDR3 covers 15 residues. The germline gives CDR1 SGDLS, CDR2 YYNGEE. Trimming took 0 bases from V and 5 from J, leaving 12 bases between them.

This clone was seen only once. The V gene is TRBV29-1, the J gene TRBJ2-1; TRBD2 matches 9 bases. The CDR3 totals 15 residues. Germline values: CDR1 SQVTM, CDR2 ANQGSEA. V lost 3 bases and J lost 7; bases outside the gene matches: 10. The CDR3 DNA reads TGCAGCGTTGACCGATTTAGCGGGGGCAGAAATGAGCAGTTCTTC. Its protein is CSVDRFSGGRNEQFF.

The genes are TRBV6-5 and TRBJ2-1; D is unresolved. The germline V gene has CDR1 MNHEY and CDR2 SVGAGI. CDR3 length: 12 residues. V lost 4 bases, J lost 8 bases, and 9 bases lay in between. The chain's CDR3 is CASSSNIDEQFF. CDR3 bases: TGTGCCAGCAGTTCGAACATCGATGAGCAGTTCTTC.

In its sample, this clone was seen a few times. V and J are TRBV6-5 and TRBJ1-1, with 7 bases aligning to TRBD1. The trim removed 6 bases at V and 4 bases at J, leaving 8 bases unmatched. The CDR3 runs to 14 residues. Germline loops: CDR1 MNHEY, CDR2 SVGAGI. The CDR3 DNA follows: TGTGCCAGCAGCAAGACAGGGTTGGGCACTGAAGCTTTCTTT. Protein product: CASSKTGLGTEAFF.

The genes are TRBV7-2 and TRBJ2-5; D uncertain. Germline-derived CDR1 and CDR2 are SGHTA and FQGNSA. V gave up 5 bases and J gave up 5 bases, with 6 bases separating them. The length of the CDR3 is 11 residues. CDR3 protein: CASSTMETQYF. The CDR3 coding sequence is TGTGCCAGCAGCACAATGGAGACCCAGTACTTC.

This clone occurred a few times. The J gene is TRBJ2-7, the V gene TRBV7-9, with D possibly matching TRBD1 (5 bases). The CDR3 spans 15 residues. V was shortened by 0 bases and J by 2 bases, with 11 bases between the two germline ends. Germline V gene sequence: CDR1 SEHNR, CDR2 FQNEAQ (reference sequence). The CDR3, as DNA: TGTGCCAGCAGCTTAGCAGGGGAAGGCCCCTACGAGCAGTACTTC. It codes for CASSLAGEGPYEQYF.

This chain connects TRBV9 to TRBJ2-5, with TRBD2 matching over 8 bases. Germline V gives CDR1 SGDLS, CDR2 YYNGEE. This CDR3 contains 16 residues. After removal of 0 bases from V and 4 bases from J, the junction contained 8 bases not matched to a gene. The CDR3 DNA reads as TGTGCCAGCAGCGTAGATGGTAGCGGGATTCGAGAGACCCAGTACTTC. Protein: CASSVDGSGIRETQYF.

The chain combines TRBV19 with TRBJ2-3; no reliable D call. V lost 5 bases and J lost 2, with 5 bases in between. Germline CDR1 LNHDA, CDR2 SQIVND (reference sequence). This CDR3 region has 12 residues. CDR3 sequence reads: CASSYNTDTQYF. CDR3 DNA sequence: TGTGCCAGTAGTTATAACACAGATACGCAGTATTTT. The full variable domain, rest sourced from reference TRBV19 and TRBJ2-3, is DGGITQSPKYLFRKEGQNVTLSCEQNLNHDAMYWYRQDPGQGLRLIYYSQIVNDFQKGDIAEGYSVSREKKESFPLTVTSAQKNPTAFYLCASSYNTDTQYFGPGTRLTVL.

The chain links TRBV6-5 to TRBJ1-6, with D possibly matching TRBD1 (5 bases). In germline, CDR1 is MNHEY, CDR2 SVGAGI. V dropped 7 bases and J dropped 4 bases, with 11 bases sitting between them. The length of the CDR3 is 14 residues. The CDR3 sequence is CASNKSGYNSPLHF. As DNA, the CDR3 is TGTGCCAGCAACAAGTCAGGGTATAATTCACCCCTCCACTTT.

J is TRBJ2-3 and V is TRBV7-9; D call uncertain. The CDR3 loop spans 15 amino acids. The germline V gene encodes CDR1 SEHNR and CDR2 FQNEAQ (reference sequence). V lost 0 bases and J lost 5, with 12 bases in between. The CDR3, as DNA: TGTGCCAGCAGCTTAGCGCGTCTAGGTGGAGATACGCAGTATTTT. Encoded protein: CASSLARLGGDTQYF.

This chain connects TRBV10-3 to TRBJ1-4, with D hard to call. With 4 bases removed from V and 7 bases from J, the gap between germline ends came to 10 bases. This CDR3 comprises 13 residues. The germline V gene encodes CDR1 ENHRY and CDR2 SYGVKD. The CDR3 is CAISVQDFEKLFF. The CDR3 DNA follows: TGTGCCATCAGTGTCCAGGACTTTGAAAAACTGTTTTTT.

The gene calls are TRBV5-1 and TRBJ2-2; 10 bases align to TRBD1. CDR1 and CDR2 from the germline V gene are SGHRS and YFSETQ. The CDR3 length is 15 residues. Germline trimming cut 4 bases from V and 6 bases from J; bases unmatched to any gene: 6. DNA for the CDR3: TGCGCCAGCAGCGCGGGACAGGGGATTTCCGGGGAGCTGTTTTTT. Protein product: CASSAGQGISGELFF.

The chain recombines TRBV6-6 with TRBJ1-2; 10 bases match TRBD1. V trimming: 5 bases; J trimming: 2 bases; junction bases outside the gene matches: 5. Per germline, CDR1 MNHNY and CDR2 SVGAGI (reference sequence). The CDR3 totals 15 residues. CDR3 bases: TGTGCCAGCAGTGCCCCGGACAGGGGGAACTATGGCTACACCTTC. This translates into CASSAPDRGNYGYTF.

This clone occurred a few times. The sample has other DNA sequences that encode this CDR3 too. This chain uses TRBV6-6 with TRBJ2-3; no reliable D call. The V gene's germline CDR1 is MNHNY and CDR2 SVGAGI (reference sequence). V dropped 0 bases and J dropped 2 bases, with 6 bases sitting between them. The CDR3 contains 14 residues. The CDR3 here is CASSYSEFTDTQYF. In DNA, the CDR3 is TGTGCCAGCAGTTACTCAGAGTTCACAGATACGCAGTATTTT.

This chain joins TRBV5-1 and TRBJ2-2; tentative D call: TRBD2 (6 bases). Per germline, CDR1 SGHRS and CDR2 YFSETQ. V was cut by 1 base and J by 4 bases, with 11 bases left in between. The CDR3 has 15 amino acids. CDR3 DNA sequence: TGCGCCAGCAGCTTGAATAGGGAGGCCACCGGGGAGCTGTTTTTT. Translating gives CASSLNREATGELFF.

The chain employs TRBV5-1 and TRBJ1-1, with 8 bases identical to TRBD1. This CDR3 spans 14 amino acids. The V and J ends lost 0 bases and 6 bases, in that order; junction bases with no gene match: 4. Germline V gene lookup returns CDR1 SGHRS and CDR2 YFSETQ. The CDR3 region has the DNA TGCGCCAGCAGCTTGGCCCAGGGGGCTTCTGAAGCTTTCTTT. It specifies CASSLAQGASEAFF.

The chain combines TRBV7-2 with TRBJ2-2; 10 nucleotides match TRBD2. With 0 bases clipped from V and 4 bases from J, the junction kept 8 bases outside the gene matches. Germline CDR1 SGHTA, CDR2 FQGNSA. The CDR3 runs to 18 residues. The CDR3 loop is CASSLAPSGSTSTGELFF. The CDR3 DNA is TGTGCCAGCAGCTTAGCTCCTAGCGGGAGTACTAGCACCGGGGAGCTGTTTTTT.

This rearrangement joins TRBV7-6 to TRBJ2-1, with TRBD2 identical over 13 bases. The CDR3 totals 16 residues. Germline V gives CDR1 SGHVS, CDR2 FNYEAQ. The junction had 7 bases not matched to a gene; V was cut back by 4 bases and J by 7 bases. This CDR3 reads CASSSQTSGGANEQFF. The CDR3, as DNA: TGTGCCAGCAGCTCCCAAACTAGCGGGGGGGCAAATGAGCAGTTCTTC.

The genes are TRBV6-1 and TRBJ2-1; 11 bases agree with TRBD2. The germline V gene encodes CDR1 MNHNS and CDR2 SASEGT. V shed 2 bases, J shed 2 bases, and the junction held 11 bases outside the gene matches. This CDR3 has 19 amino acids. CDR3 residues: CASSETWASGGRAYNEQFF. CDR3 coding DNA: TGTGCCAGCAGTGAAACTTGGGCTAGCGGGGGGAGGGCCTACAATGAGCAGTTCTTC.

The chain recombines TRBV18 with TRBJ1-1; 7 bases line up with TRBD1. V lost 0 bases, J lost 3 bases, and 1 base stayed unmatched. From germline, CDR1 is KGHSH and CDR2 LQKENI. The CDR3 runs 14 residues. The CDR3 bases are TGTGCCAGCTCACCACCTACAGGGGACACTGAAGCTTTCTTT. As protein: CASSPPTGDTEAFF.

This clone turned up a few times. The chain couples TRBV7-2 to TRBJ2-3, with 9 nucleotides matching TRBD2. V lost 5 bases and J lost 4; bases outside the gene matches: 16. CDR3 size: 18 residues. CDR1 and CDR2 (germline): SGHTA, FQGNSA. CDR3 amino acids: CASSPLIWREGGSDTQYF. CDR3 sequence (DNA): TGTGCCAGCAGCCCGCTAATTTGGCGGGAGGGGGGCTCAGATACGCAGTATTTT.

V is TRBV19 and J is TRBJ2-3; 11 positions match TRBD2. In germline, CDR1 is LNHDA, CDR2 SQIVND (reference sequence). The CDR3 runs 16 residues. Trimming at V came to 3 bases and at J to 6 bases, leaving 8 bases not matched to a gene. CDR3 sequence: CASSMNIAGGPDTQYF. DNA of the CDR3: TGTGCCAGTAGTATGAATATAGCGGGGGGGCCGGATACGCAGTATTTT.

The chain is built from TRBV10-3 and TRBJ1-3, with D possibly TRBD1 on 5 matching bases. The CDR3 has 17 amino acids. Deletions cut 2 bases from V and 2 bases from J, with 16 bases between. The germline CDR1 and CDR2 sequences are ENHRY and SYGVKD. As DNA, the CDR3 is TGTGCCATCAGTGAGCCTCCAGGGCGTGAGGCTGGAAACACCATATATTTT. It specifies CAISEPPGREAGNTIYF.

The genes are TRBV6-6 and TRBJ2-3; D might be TRBD1 (5 bases). The CDR3 runs 13 residues. The ends were cut back, 8 bases at V and 1 base at J, with 10 bases in the middle. The germline CDR1 and CDR2 sequences are MNHNY and SVGAGI (reference sequence). The CDR3 sequence is CASGADGTDTQYF. In DNA, the CDR3 is TGTGCCAGCGGGGCGGACGGCACAGATACGCAGTATTTT.

This clone appeared once. The rearrangement uses TRBV28 and TRBJ1-2; the match to TRBD1 covers 11 bases. V lost 5 bases, J lost 4 bases, and 6 bases stayed unmatched. Germline assignment: CDR1 MDHEN and CDR2 SYDVKM. The CDR3 runs 15 residues. CDR3 nucleotides: TGTGCCAGCAGTCCGTTGGACAGGGGGCTCTATGGCTACACCTTC. It codes for CASSPLDRGLYGYTF.

This sequence joins TRBV15 and TRBJ2-4, with TRBD2 as a possible D gene (6 bases). The CDR3 is made up of 16 amino acids. Looked up from germline, CDR1 is LNHNV and CDR2 is YYDKDF (reference sequence). V was shortened by 3 bases and J by 0 bases, with 12 bases between the two germline ends. In nucleotides, the CDR3 is TGTGCCACCAGCAGTTCGACGGGACTAGCCAAAAACATTCAGTACTTC. Residues: CATSSSTGLAKNIQYF.

The chain employs TRBV18 and TRBJ2-2; 9 bases agree with TRBD1. V shed 3 bases, J shed 4 bases, and the junction held 3 bases outside the gene matches. The CDR3 totals 15 residues. Germline-derived CDR1 and CDR2 are KGHSH and LQKENI. CDR3 residues: CASSPGQGGTGELFF. CDR3 DNA sequence: TGTGCCAGCTCACCGGGACAGGGTGGCACCGGGGAGCTGTTTTTT.

This clone was detected a few times. J is TRBJ1-5 and V is TRBV10-3, with D tentatively TRBD1 (6 bases). V dropped 8 bases and J dropped 1 base, with 12 bases sitting between them. CDR1 ENHRY and CDR2 SYGVKD come from the germline V gene. The CDR3 contains 14 residues. The DNA of the CDR3 is TGTGCCATCGCCCCGACAGGCAGCAATCAGCCCCAGCATTTT. Translating it yields CAIAPTGSNQPQHF.